The 18 T cell receptor beta chains below come from one sample, sequenced in a study of cytomegalovirus exposure and HLA in healthy donors listed by TCRdb under 2017. The library was produced with the immunoSEQ multiplex PCR assay. For the multiplex PCR, a mixture combining 60 forward primers for TCR Vbeta segments and 13 reverse primers for TCR Jbeta segments was used. In its TCRdb copy, this immuneACCESS table keeps in-frame sequences only and misses some clones. Where compared with another copy, unresolved V genes explain less than half of these, and the others have no known cause. For this sample there are approximately 73,000 clones; about 60% appear just once. The ten largest make up approximately 5.4% of the sample. Sequencing was done on a sample of PBMCs. These receptors originate from a man aged 25-45 years in good health and CMV-seropositive.

The V and J genes are TRBV9 and TRBJ1-3; 7 nucleotides agree with TRBD1. J was trimmed by 0 bases and V by 4 bases; bases with no gene match: 4. This CDR3 region has 15 residues. Per germline, CDR1 SGDLS and CDR2 YYNGEE. In DNA, the CDR3 is TGTGCCAGCAGCTTACAGGGGAGCTCTGGAAACACCATATATTTT. Its protein is CASSLQGSSGNTIYF.

This clone was found a few times. The chain recombines TRBV18 with TRBJ1-4; tentatively, D is TRBD1 (6 bases). The CDR3 length is 15 residues. Germline values: CDR1 KGHSH, CDR2 LQKENI. The ends were cut back, 4 bases at V and 8 bases at J, with 17 bases in the middle. The chain's CDR3 is CASSLSQGEGEKLFF. The CDR3 DNA reads TGTGCCAGCTCACTGTCACAGGGAGAGGGAGAAAAACTGTTTTTT.

The chain combines TRBV7-8 with TRBJ2-7; D may be TRBD1 (6 bases). The V gene lost 1 base and the J gene lost 2 bases, with 18 bases spanning the gap. The CDR3 length is 17 residues. The germline CDR1 and CDR2 sequences are SGHVS and FQNEAQ. The CDR3 loop reads CASSLGLNRVLAYEQYF. The CDR3 DNA is TGTGCCAGCAGCTTAGGATTAAACAGGGTTCTAGCCTACGAGCAGTACTTC.

A few counts support this clone. V gene TRBV9 combines with J gene TRBJ1-4; tentative D call: TRBD1 (6 bases). There are 15 residues in the CDR3. The germline gives CDR1 SGDLS, CDR2 YYNGEE. The V end lost 4 bases, the J end lost 8 bases, and 18 bases lay between the germline ends. This CDR3 is CASSPQTGIGEKLFF. The CDR3, as DNA: TGTGCCAGCAGCCCTCAAACAGGGATCGGGGAAAAACTGTTTTTT. Based on the CDR3 plus reference TRBV9 and TRBJ1-4, the full variable domain is DSGVTQTPKHLITATGQRVTLRCSPRSGDLSVYWYQQSLDQGLQFLIQYYNGEERAKGNILERFSAQQFPDLHSELNLSSLELGDSALYFCASSPQTGIGEKLFFGSGTQLSVL.

This clone has just a few counts. The gene calls are TRBV25-1 and TRBJ1-1; 7 bases map to TRBD1. J was trimmed by 8 bases and V by 9 bases; bases with no gene match: 3. Germline V lookup: CDR1 MGHDK, CDR2 SYGVNS. The CDR3 loop spans 10 amino acids. The CDR3: CASRQGEAFF. In nucleotides, the CDR3 is TGTGCCAGTAGACAGGGAGAAGCTTTCTTT. The full variable domain, rest sourced from reference TRBV25-1 and TRBJ1-1, is EADIYQTPRYLVIGTGKKITLECSQTMGHDKMYWYQQDPGMELHLIHYSYGVNSTEKGDLSSESTVSRIRTEHFPLTLESARPSHTSQYLCASRQGEAFFGQGTRLTVV.

The rearrangement links TRBV7-8 to TRBJ2-5; D is perhaps TRBD1 (6 bases). V was shortened by 5 bases and J by 0 bases, with 13 bases between the two germline ends. Germline V gene sequence: CDR1 SGHVS, CDR2 FQNEAQ. There are 15 residues in the CDR3. The CDR3 is CASSPTGGYQETQYF. As DNA, the CDR3 is TGTGCCAGCAGCCCGACAGGAGGTTACCAAGAGACCCAGTACTTC. Filled out from reference TRBV7-8 and TRBJ2-5, the complete variable domain reads GAGVSQSPRYKVAKRGQDVALRCDPISGHVSLFWYQQALGQGPEFLTYFQNEAQLDKSGLPSDRFFAERPEGSVSTLKIQRTQQEDSAVYLCASSPTGGYQETQYFGPGTRLLVL.

The V call is TRBV27, the J call TRBJ2-3; D is ambiguous. V shed 7 bases and J shed 1 base, with 6 bases lying between them. CDR3 size: 12 residues. CDR1 MNHEY and CDR2 SMNVEV come from the germline V gene (reference sequence). In DNA, the CDR3 is TGTGCCAGCAACCGGGGCACAGATACGCAGTATTTT. It yields the protein CASNRGTDTQYF.

This chain links TRBV7-7 with TRBJ1-4; unclear D gene. V was pared by 1 base and J by 8 bases, with 8 bases between. Germline V CDR1 and CDR2: SSHAT, FNYEAQ (reference sequence). This CDR3 is 13 amino acids long. In nucleotides, the CDR3 is TGTGCCAGCAGCTTAGACAGCGGGGAAAAACTGTTTTTT. Its translation: CASSLDSGEKLFF. Complete variable domain (other parts from reference TRBV7-7 and TRBJ1-4): GAGVSQSPRYKVTKRGQDVTLRCDPISSHATLYWYQQALGQGPEFLTYFNYEAQPDKSGLPSDRFSAERPEGSISTLTIQRTEQRDSAMYRCASSLDSGEKLFFGSGTQLSVL.

The chain carries TRBV2 and TRBJ2-7; a possible D gene is TRBD1 (6 bases). Trimming left V 7 bases short and J 2 bases short, with 9 bases between. In germline, CDR1 is SNHLY, CDR2 FYNNEI. The length of the CDR3 is 12 residues. The chain's CDR3 is CASKDSPYEQYF. The CDR3 nucleotides read TGTGCCAGCAAGGACAGCCCCTACGAGCAGTACTTC.

V usage is TRBV21-1 and J usage is TRBJ2-2; TRBD2, the table's D call, lacks a check against the DNA. TRBV21-1 is a known pseudogene. The CDR3 extends over 16 amino acids. The chain's CDR3 is CASSKALSRYTGELFF. Written as DNA, the CDR3 is TGTGCCAGCAGCAAAGCGCTGAGCCGATACACCGGGGAGCTGTTTTTT.

The CDR3 loop is CASSQDRSSGNTIYF. CDR3 sequence (DNA): TGTGCCAGCAGTCAGGACAGGTCCTCTGGAAACACCATATATTTT. The rearrangement links TRBV5-6 to TRBJ1-3; 7 bases agree with TRBD1. The trim removed 5 bases at V and 0 bases at J, leaving 5 bases unmatched. This CDR3 is built from 15 residues. The germline V gene has CDR1 SGHDT and CDR2 YYEEEE.

V is TRBV28 and J is TRBJ2-6, with D uncertain. Germline V gene lookup returns CDR1 MDHEN and CDR2 SYDVKM. The CDR3 has 14 residues. Trimming left V 1 base short and J 3 bases short, with 4 bases between. CDR3 residues: CASSLYIGANVLTF. In DNA, the CDR3 is TGTGCCAGCAGTTTATATATTGGGGCCAACGTCCTGACTTTC.

The J gene is TRBJ2-1, the V gene TRBV7-2, with D perhaps matching TRBD2 (5 bases). V lost 3 bases, J lost 4 bases, and 16 bases lay in between. Germline CDR1 is SGHTA and CDR2 is FQGNSA. This CDR3 has 16 amino acids. The CDR3 region is CASSFARSREYNEQFF. In DNA form, the CDR3 reads TGTGCCAGCAGCTTTGCAAGGAGTAGGGAGTACAATGAGCAGTTCTTC.

This chain joins TRBV5-4 and TRBJ2-2; 8 bases fit TRBD1. Germline CDR1 is SGHNT and CDR2 is YYREEE (reference sequence). V was clipped by 2 bases and J by 3 bases; unmatched bases: 0. This CDR3 region has 14 residues. CDR3 sequence: CASSLQGDTGELFF. The CDR3 DNA reads as TGTGCCAGCAGCTTACAGGGGGACACCGGGGAGCTGTTTTTT.

The genes are TRBV6-4 and TRBJ2-3; TRBD2 matches at 10 bases. V gave up 4 bases and J gave up 3 bases; unmatched junction bases: 4. Germline V gene data show CDR1 as MRHNA and CDR2 as SNTAGT. This CDR3 spans 15 amino acids. Written as DNA, the CDR3 is TGTGCCAGCAGTGGCCGAGCGGGGGGGACAGATACGCAGTATTTT. It encodes CASSGRAGGTDTQYF.

This clone came up once. The chain joins TRBV7-2 to TRBJ1-1; D not resolved. V lost 5 bases to trimming and J lost 1 base, with 11 bases between them. CDR3 length: 14 residues. Germline-derived CDR1 and CDR2 are SGHTA and FQGNSA. The CDR3 reads CASSPPVGNTEAFF. The CDR3 DNA sequence: TGTGCCAGCAGCCCCCCCGTCGGGAACACTGAAGCTTTCTTT.

This clone was seen only a few times. The gene calls are TRBV6-1 and TRBJ2-7; no firm D call. From germline, CDR1 is MNHNS and CDR2 SASEGT. This CDR3 region has 11 residues. Trimming removed 8 bases from V and 7 bases from J, with 12 bases in between. CDR3 sequence: CASESNLEQYF. The CDR3 DNA sequence: TGTGCCAGCGAATCAAACTTAGAGCAGTACTTC.

V is TRBV6-5 and J is TRBJ2-7; 11 nucleotides agree with TRBD1. Germline V gene lookup returns CDR1 MNHEY and CDR2 SVGAGI. V gave up 8 bases and J gave up 4 bases; unmatched junction bases: 4. The CDR3 sequence is 13 residues long. In nucleotides, the CDR3 is TGTGCCAGCGGACAGGGGGCGGTTTACGAGCAGTACTTC. It is translated as CASGQGAVYEQYF.